This TCR beta chain was captured in a study of cytomegalovirus exposure and HLA in healthy donors. Whole-study results and caveats: Sequencing depth across donors, presence/absence analyses assumed, was roughly uniform. At a 0.05 false discovery rate, a later analysis found some 17,000 TCR beta sequences to be associated with HLA alleles. Diagnosis of cytomegalovirus status made by the classifier reportedly showed high specificity and sensitivity. Prior analysis indicated that the majority of TCR beta V segments exhibited productivity approximately 90% or approximately 30% of the time.

PCR involved 60 Vbeta and 13 Jbeta primers. Generated by immunoSEQ multiplex PCR, the TCRdb table keeps only in-frame clones and is missing some. The repertoire has approximately 250,000 clones, about three quarters of them found once; the top ten carry approximately 0.47%. Worth noting for this clone: Its antigen is undetermined.

V gave up 0 bases and J gave up 1 base, with 11 bases separating them. CDR1 and CDR2 from the germline V gene are SGDLS and YYNGEE. There are 16 residues in the CDR3. Sequencing was performed on PBMCs. The receptor was derived from a boy aged 5 to 17 in good health and CMV-seronegative. The chain joins TRBV9 to TRBJ2-1; D perhaps matches TRBD2 (6 bases). CDR3 loop: CASSVAGGASYNEQFF. The CDR3 DNA sequence: TGTGCCAGCAGCGTAGCCGGCGGGGCATCCTACAATGAGCAGTTCTTC.